Shown below are 4 T cell receptor beta chains from a single sample sequenced in a study of PD-1 blockade in mismatch repair-deficient tumors. Method: immunoSEQ multiplex PCR; TCRdb's copy keeps in-frame clones and lacks some. The profile shows over 100,000 clones, 60% to 85% of them singletons. The sequencing here drew on peripheral blood, taken roughly 13 months after starting pembrolizumab. The receptors come from an adult with mismatch repair-deficient cancer.

This chain joins TRBV10-3 and TRBJ2-5; no clear D gene. From germline, CDR1 is ENHRY and CDR2 SYGVKD. The CDR3 has 14 amino acids. The V end was cut by 0 bases, the J end by 5 bases, with 10 bases between. The CDR3 nucleotides read TGTGCCATCAGTGAGTCCTCAAGCAGGGAGACCCAGTACTTC. Amino acids: CAISESSSRETQYF.

The genes are TRBV29-1 and TRBJ2-3; 8 nucleotides line up with TRBD2. Germline CDR1 reads SQVTM; CDR2 reads ANQGSEA. This CDR3 contains 16 residues. V shed 1 base, J shed 1 base, and the junction held 7 bases outside the gene matches. CDR3 nucleotide sequence: TGCAGCGTTGAAGGGTCTGCGGGAGGAGGCACAGATACGCAGTATTTT. Its protein is CSVEGSAGGGTDTQYF.

The rearrangement links TRBV5-1 to TRBJ2-5, with D perhaps matching TRBD2 (6 bases). Between the trimmed V and J ends, which lost 4 bases and 5 bases, there was a span of 15 bases. The CDR3 is 14 amino acids. Germline V gene lookup returns CDR1 SGHRS and CDR2 YFSETQ. The CDR3 DNA follows: TGCGCCAGCAGCCTCTCGGAGGGCCGGGAGACCCAGTACTTC. Its protein product is CASSLSEGRETQYF.

This rearrangement joins TRBV9 to TRBJ2-7; a weak D match, TRBD1 (6 bases). V was shortened by 0 bases and J by 0 bases, with 10 bases between the two germline ends. CDR1 is SGDLS, CDR2 YYNGEE, per germline. The CDR3 contains 15 residues. CDR3 DNA sequence: TGTGCCAGCAGCGTAGCCGGGACAACCTCCTACGAGCAGTACTTC. Protein: CASSVAGTTSYEQYF.